These 13 T cell receptor beta chains came from one sample sequenced in a study of blood T cell repertoires in COVID-19. TCRdb's table, derived via immunoSEQ multiplex PCR, lists solely in-frame clones and lacks some. Of over 70,000 clones in the sample, around 90% are singletons; the top ten hold around 10%. Specimen: peripheral blood. These receptors originate from a man aged 80 or over with acute or convalescent COVID-19.

This clone was seen only once. V and J are TRBV10-3 and TRBJ2-7, with 7 bases that match TRBD2. CDR1 is ENHRY, CDR2 SYGVKD, per germline. The CDR3 loop spans 16 amino acids. Trimming took 8 bases from V and 2 from J; bases not matched to a gene: 15. DNA for the CDR3: TGTGCCATCGGTGCCCCGATGGGAGGGGTTCCCTACGAGCAGTACTTC. Translated, it gives CAIGAPMGGVPYEQYF.

V usage is TRBV18 and J usage is TRBJ1-2; D unclear. V was trimmed by 2 bases and J by 4 bases, leaving 11 bases between them. The CDR3 is 14 amino acids. From germline, CDR1 is KGHSH and CDR2 LQKENI. The CDR3: CASSPSDTTYGYTF. CDR3 nucleotide sequence: TGTGCCAGCTCACCATCCGACACCACCTATGGCTACACCTTC.

The chain couples TRBV6-6 to TRBJ1-2; unclear D gene. Germline loops: CDR1 MNHNY, CDR2 SVGAGI (reference sequence). This CDR3 has 12 residues. V lost 0 bases and J 8 bases, leaving 7 bases between the germline ends. CDR3 DNA: TGTGCCAGCAGTTACTCGGCGGGGGGCTACACCTTC. Translated: CASSYSAGGYTF.

The chain joins TRBV3-1 (or the pseudogene TRBV3-2) to TRBJ1-2; D not certain. V was trimmed by 3 bases and J by 2 bases, leaving 10 bases between them. CDR1 LGHDT and CDR2 YNNKEL come from the germline V gene (reference sequence). This CDR3 is built from 14 residues. The CDR3 sequence: CASSHWRENYGYTF. CDR3 nucleotide sequence: TGTGCCAGCAGCCATTGGCGGGAGAACTATGGCTACACCTTC.

CDR3 sequence: CASSPGLPETQYF. The CDR3 DNA sequence: TGTGCCAGCTCACCAGGACTCCCAGAGACCCAGTACTTC. The chain links TRBV18 to TRBJ2-5, with a weak D call TRBD2 (5 bases). Germline assignment: CDR1 KGHSH and CDR2 LQKENI. Trimming shortened V by 2 bases and J by 4 bases, and 8 bases separated the two germline ends. The CDR3 sequence is 13 residues long.

The rearrangement joins TRBV12-5 to TRBJ2-2; 7 bases are shared with TRBD1. Germline CDR1 is LGHNT and CDR2 is FRNRAP. The CDR3 totals 14 residues. Germline trimming cut 6 bases from V and 5 bases from J; bases unmatched to any gene: 6. CDR3: CASGSQGPTGELFF. In DNA, the CDR3 is TGTGCTAGTGGGTCACAGGGGCCAACCGGGGAGCTGTTTTTT.

The V and J genes are TRBV24-1 and TRBJ2-2; D perhaps matches TRBD2 (5 bases). The germline V and J ends were trimmed by 7 bases and 4 bases, with 12 bases remaining between them. The CDR3 covers 14 residues. Germline lookup yields CDR1 KGHDR and CDR2 SFDVKD. The CDR3 DNA is TGTGCCACCAGAGGACCCGAGGGCACCGGGGAGCTGTTTTTT. Protein: CATRGPEGTGELFF.

J is TRBJ1-4 and V is TRBV5-6; the D gene is possibly TRBD1 (6 bases). CDR1 is SGHDT, CDR2 YYEEEE, per germline. There are 15 residues in the CDR3. Trimming stripped 4 bases from V and 3 bases from J, with 13 bases between. This CDR3 is CASSGSGEPNEKLFF. In nucleotides, the CDR3 is TGTGCCAGCAGCGGATCAGGGGAGCCTAATGAAAAACTGTTTTTT.

This chain connects TRBV6-5 to TRBJ1-3, with 7 bases identical to TRBD1. Germline loops: CDR1 MNHEY, CDR2 SVGAGI. This CDR3 contains 15 residues. V lost 2 bases and J lost 4; bases outside the gene matches: 5. The CDR3 region has the DNA TGTGCCAGCAGTTACCTCGACAGGGTCGGAAACACCATATATTTT. Protein: CASSYLDRVGNTIYF.

As DNA, the CDR3 is TGTGCCACCAGCAGAGATGGAACAGGGAGTGGAGAGACCCAGTACTTC. It specifies CATSRDGTGSGETQYF. V gene TRBV15 combines with J gene TRBJ2-5; D possibly corresponds to TRBD1 (6 bases). The CDR3 has 16 amino acids. V lost 0 bases, J lost 4 bases, and 15 bases lay in between. CDR1 LNHNV and CDR2 YYDKDF come from the germline V gene (reference sequence).

The chain recombines TRBV20-1 with TRBJ2-7; D is possibly TRBD1 (6 bases). Germline lookup yields CDR1 DFQATT and CDR2 SNEGSKA (reference sequence). Trimming took 4 bases from V and 5 from J, leaving 9 bases between them. This CDR3 is built from 11 residues. CDR3 in DNA: TGCAGTGCTATAAAGGGGGACGAGCAGTACTTC. Translation gives CSAIKGDEQYF.

The chain recombines TRBV5-1 with TRBJ1-2; D perhaps matches TRBD1 (6 bases). Trimming removed 0 bases at V and 4 bases at J, with 10 bases between. The CDR3 runs to 14 residues. Looked up from germline, CDR1 is SGHRS and CDR2 is YFSETQ. The CDR3 region has the DNA TGCGCCAGCAGCTTGGCAGGGGAGGGCTATGGCTACACCTTC. Amino acids: CASSLAGEGYGYTF.

This clone showed up just once. The chain combines TRBV5-1 with TRBJ2-7; 8 nucleotides match TRBD2. The germline CDR1 and CDR2 sequences are SGHRS and YFSETQ. CDR3 length equals 15 residues. V shed 5 bases, J shed 2 bases, and the junction held 9 bases outside the gene matches. The CDR3 nucleotides read TGCGCCAGCAGGCTATCAGCGGGGGCCCCCTACGAGCAGTACTTC. Its translation is CASRLSAGAPYEQYF.